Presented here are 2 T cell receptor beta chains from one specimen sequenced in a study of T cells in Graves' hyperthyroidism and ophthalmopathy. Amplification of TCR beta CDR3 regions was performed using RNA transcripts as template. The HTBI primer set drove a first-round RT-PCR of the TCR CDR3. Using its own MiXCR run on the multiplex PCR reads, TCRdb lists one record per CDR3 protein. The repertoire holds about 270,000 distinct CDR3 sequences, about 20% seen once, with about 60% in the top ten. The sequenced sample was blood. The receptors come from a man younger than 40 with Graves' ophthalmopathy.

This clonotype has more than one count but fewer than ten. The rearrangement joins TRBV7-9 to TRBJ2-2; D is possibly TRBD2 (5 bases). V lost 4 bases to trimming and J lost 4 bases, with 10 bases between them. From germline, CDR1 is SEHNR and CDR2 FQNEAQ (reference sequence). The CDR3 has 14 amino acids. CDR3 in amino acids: CASSWTRTTGELFF. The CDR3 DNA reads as TGTGCCAGCAGCTGGACTCGAACCACCGGGGAGCTGTTTTTT.

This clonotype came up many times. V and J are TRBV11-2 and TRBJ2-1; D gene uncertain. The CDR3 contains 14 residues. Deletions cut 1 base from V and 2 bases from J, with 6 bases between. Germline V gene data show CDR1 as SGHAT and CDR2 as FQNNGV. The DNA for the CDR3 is TGTGCCAGCAGCTTAGGGCTAGCCTACAATGAGCAGTTCTTC. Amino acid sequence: CASSLGLAYNEQFF.